Following are 27 T cell receptor beta chains from one sample sequenced in a study of CD8 T cells in ankylosing spondylitis. TCRdb reprocessed the 5' RACE reads via MiXCR and lists one record per CDR3 protein. The table lists some 150,000 distinct CDR3 sequences, approximately 44% of them singletons, with around 15% in the top ten. The sample consisted of synovial fluid, either unsorted or a sorted T cell fraction (not recorded which). Receptors were obtained from a male donor with ankylosing spondylitis.

The chain recombines TRBV28 with TRBJ1-6; TRBD1 aligns across 7 bases. J lost 4 bases, V lost 2 bases, and 2 bases had no gene match. Germline values: CDR1 MDHEN, CDR2 SYDVKM. CDR3 length: 15 amino acids. CDR3 loop: CASSLTGVYNSPLHF. For the CDR3, the DNA is TGTGCCAGCAGTTTAACAGGGGTTTATAATTCACCCCTCCACTTT.

A few counts support this clonotype. The chain joins TRBV19 to TRBJ1-5; weak D call: TRBD1 (6 bases). Germline V gives CDR1 LNHDA, CDR2 SQIVND (reference sequence). This CDR3 is 16 amino acids long. V was pared by 6 bases and J by 0 bases, with 15 bases between. The CDR3 coding sequence is TGTGCCAGTAGACACTCCCGACAGGTTAGCAATCAGCCCCAGCATTTT. It specifies CASRHSRQVSNQPQHF.

The rearrangement uses TRBV11-3 and TRBJ2-3, with 9 bases fitting TRBD1. Looked up from germline, CDR1 is SGHNT and CDR2 is YENEEA. The length of the CDR3 is 15 residues. Trimming cost V 0 bases and J 5 bases; bases outside gene matches: 3. The chain's CDR3 is CASSLETGGEDTQYF. The CDR3 DNA reads TGTGCCAGCAGCTTAGAAACAGGGGGCGAAGATACGCAGTATTTT.

The chain uses TRBV28 and TRBJ2-2; no clear D. This CDR3 spans 15 amino acids. V was pared by 2 bases and J by 6 bases, with 13 bases between. CDR1 is MDHEN and CDR2 is SYDVKM in the germline V gene. The CDR3 DNA follows: TGTGCCAGCAGTTTAGGGCCCATTTTTCCCGGGGAGCTGTTTTTT. This translates into CASSLGPIFPGELFF.

This clonotype was counted many times. The chain couples TRBV9 to TRBJ2-3, with 9 nucleotides matching TRBD2. CDR1 is SGDLS, CDR2 YYNGEE, per germline. The J segment lost 2 bases and the V segment lost 0 bases, leaving 7 bases of the junction unmatched. The CDR3 sequence is 17 residues long. The CDR3 reads CASSVEGEGLATDTQYF. The DNA for the CDR3 is TGTGCCAGCAGCGTAGAGGGGGAGGGACTAGCCACAGATACGCAGTATTTT.

In its sample, this clonotype was seen a few times. The chain combines TRBV12-3 or TRBV12-4 with TRBJ2-2, with D unclear. The length of the CDR3 is 14 residues. V gave up 3 bases and J gave up 1 base, with 6 bases separating them. CDR3 in DNA: TGTGCCAGCAGTTTCAGCTTGAACACCGGGGAGCTGTTTTTT. This codes for CASSFSLNTGELFF.

The rearrangement links TRBV27 to TRBJ2-1; no firm D call. CDR3 size: 14 residues. V shed 3 bases and J shed 5 bases, with 11 bases lying between them. Looked up from germline, CDR1 is MNHEY and CDR2 is SMNVEV (reference sequence). The CDR3 region has the DNA TGTGCCAGCAGTTTCTCTCGCAAAGACAATGAGCAGTTCTTC. Translation: CASSFSRKDNEQFF.

The V call is TRBV9, the J call TRBJ1-2; D perhaps matches TRBD1 (5 bases). The CDR3 has 15 residues. V was trimmed by 4 bases and J by 4 bases, leaving 17 bases between them. CDR1 and CDR2 from the germline V gene are SGDLS and YYNGEE. The CDR3 region has the DNA TGTGCCAGCAGCTCCCCCCCGGACACCTTCTATGGCTACACCTTC. It encodes CASSSPPDTFYGYTF.

V usage is TRBV11-3 and J usage is TRBJ1-2, with D uncertain. This CDR3 contains 14 residues. Germline values: CDR1 SGHNT, CDR2 YENEEA. V shed 6 bases and J shed 4 bases, with 15 bases lying between them. The CDR3 is CASSPDPGGYGYTF. CDR3 DNA: TGTGCCAGCAGTCCGGACCCGGGTGGCTATGGCTACACCTTC.

This clonotype was seen a few times. This chain joins TRBV29-1 and TRBJ1-2; TRBD1 matches 9 bases. The CDR3 length is 13 residues. Trimming took 8 bases from V and 2 from J; bases not matched to a gene: 6. In germline, CDR1 is SQVTM, CDR2 ANQGSEA. The DNA of the CDR3 is TGCAGCACATCCGGGACAGGGAACTATGGCTACACCTTC. Amino acid sequence: CSTSGTGNYGYTF.

J is TRBJ2-1 and V is TRBV25-1; unclear D gene. The germline V gene has CDR1 MGHDK and CDR2 SYGVNS. The CDR3 sequence is 15 residues long. The V and J ends lost 8 bases and 0 bases respectively, with 14 bases between them. The CDR3 DNA is TGTGCCAGCCTTTTCAGGACGGGCTCCTACAATGAGCAGTTCTTC. It is translated as CASLFRTGSYNEQFF. The full variable domain, its missing parts supplied by reference TRBV25-1 and TRBJ2-1, is EADIYQTPRYLVIGTGKKITLECSQTMGHDKMYWYQQDPGMELHLIHYSYGVNSTEKGDLSSESTVSRIRTEHFPLTLESARPSHTSQYLCASLFRTGSYNEQFFGPGTRLTVL.

This chain joins TRBV19 and TRBJ1-2, with TRBD1 matching 8 bases. Germline trimming cut 5 bases from V and 4 bases from J; bases unmatched to any gene: 3. Germline V gene sequence: CDR1 LNHDA, CDR2 SQIVND (reference sequence). CDR3 size: 13 residues. Here the CDR3 DNA reads TGTGCCAGTAGTGTTGGGACAGGCTATGGCTACACCTTC. This encodes CASSVGTGYGYTF.

CDR3 sequence: CSVVYVDAYEQYF. CDR3 DNA: TGCAGCGTTGTTTATGTAGATGCCTACGAGCAGTACTTC. This chain links TRBV29-1 with TRBJ2-7; D is uncertain. V was pared by 4 bases and J by 2 bases, with 12 bases between. Per germline, CDR1 SQVTM and CDR2 ANQGSEA. The CDR3 extends over 13 amino acids.

The chain couples TRBV6-2 or TRBV6-3 to TRBJ2-7; a possible D gene is TRBD1 (6 bases). Trimming removed 5 bases at V and 1 base at J, with 15 bases between. The CDR3 spans 15 residues. Per germline, CDR1 MNHEY and CDR2 SVGEGT. CDR3 coding DNA: TGTGCCAGCAGTCCTGGACAGCTGAATTCCTACGAGCAGTACTTC. The encoded protein is CASSPGQLNSYEQYF.

The chain combines TRBV7-2 with TRBJ2-7; possibly TRBD1 or TRBD2 for D (5 bases each). The CDR3 sequence is 13 residues long. The V gene's germline CDR1 is SGHTA and CDR2 FQGNSA. V lost 1 base and J lost 5, with 9 bases in between. Written as DNA, the CDR3 is TGTGCCAGCAGCTTAGGATGGGGGAACGAGCAGTACTTC. Translation gives CASSLGWGNEQYF.

This clonotype has ten or more counts. The chain joins TRBV7-6 to TRBJ1-1, with a possible D match to TRBD1 (6 bases). V was trimmed by 5 bases and J by 4 bases, leaving 20 bases between them. CDR3 length: 16 amino acids. Germline CDR1 SGHVS, CDR2 FNYEAQ. CDR3 sequence: CASSRSAAGARTEAFF. The CDR3 nucleotides are TGTGCCAGCAGCCGTTCGGCGGCGGGGGCTCGCACTGAAGCTTTCTTT. Together with reference TRBV7-6 and TRBJ1-1, the CDR3 gives the full variable domain: GAGVSQSPRYKVTKRGQDVALRCDPISGHVSLYWYRQALGQGPEFLTYFNYEAQQDKSGLPNDRFSAERPEGSISTLTIQRTEQRDSAMYRCASSRSAAGARTEAFFGQGTRLTVV.

The chain carries TRBV5-1 and TRBJ1-1; D remains unclear. The germline V gene has CDR1 SGHRS and CDR2 YFSETQ. The CDR3 contains 11 residues. Trimming cost V 1 base and J 11 bases, with 9 bases left between them. In nucleotides, the CDR3 is TGCGCCAGCAGCTTGTTAATAATGGCTTTCTTT. This translates into CASSLLIMAFF. Looking up the rest from reference TRBV5-1 and TRBJ1-1 gives the full variable domain: KAGVTQTPRYLIKTRGQQVTLSCSPISGHRSVSWYQQTPGQGLQFLFEYFSETQRNKGNFPGRFSGRQFSNSRSEMNVSTLELGDSALYLCASSLLIMAFFGQGTRLTVV.

This clonotype was observed a handful of times. The V call is TRBV12-3 or TRBV12-4, the J call TRBJ2-1; D remains unclear. V was cut by 7 bases and J by 2 bases, with 12 bases left in between. The CDR3 extends over 14 amino acids. CDR3 sequence (DNA): TGTGCCAGCACCCCGGACCCTCCCTACAATGAGCAGTTCTTC. Translating gives CASTPDPPYNEQFF.

The rearrangement links TRBV9 to TRBJ2-3; TRBD2 aligns across 11 bases. CDR1 SGDLS and CDR2 YYNGEE come from the germline V gene. This CDR3 is 16 amino acids long. The V and J ends lost 3 bases and 3 bases, in that order; junction bases with no gene match: 6. CDR3 loop: CASSDPLAGVTDTQYF. CDR3 in DNA: TGTGCCAGCAGCGACCCACTAGCGGGAGTGACAGATACGCAGTATTTT.

This clonotype has just a few counts. The chain joins TRBV3-1 to TRBJ1-1; D is ambiguous. Germline V lookup: CDR1 LGHDT, CDR2 YNNKEL (reference sequence). The V gene lost 1 base and the J gene lost 4 bases, with 7 bases spanning the gap. The CDR3 is 13 amino acids. As DNA, the CDR3 is TGTGCCAGCAGCCAAGGTGCCACCACTGAAGCTTTCTTT. Translating it yields CASSQGATTEAFF. The whole variable domain, remainder taken from reference TRBV3-1 and TRBJ1-1, is DTAVSQTPKYLVTQMGNDKSIKCEQNLGHDTMYWYKQDSKKFLKIMFSYNNKELIINETVPNRFSPKSPDKAHLNLHINSLELGDSAVYFCASSQGATTEAFFGQGTRLTVV.

The chain links TRBV5-1 to TRBJ2-1; D is uncertain. Trimming left V 2 bases short and J 5 bases short, with 20 bases between. CDR1 is SGHRS and CDR2 is YFSETQ in the germline V gene. CDR3 length: 17 residues. For the CDR3, the DNA is TGCGCCAGCAGCTTATCCAACCACATGGGTGTTCACAATGAGCAGTTCTTC. The encoded protein is CASSLSNHMGVHNEQFF.

This chain links TRBV5-6 with TRBJ2-7, with 9 bases matching TRBD1. Trimming at V came to 5 bases and at J to 3 bases, leaving 6 bases not matched to a gene. Germline V gene sequence: CDR1 SGHDT, CDR2 YYEEEE. This CDR3 is 14 amino acids long. CDR3 residues: CASRPGQGHYEQYF. CDR3 DNA sequence: TGTGCCAGCAGGCCGGGACAGGGACACTACGAGCAGTACTTC. The full variable domain, its missing parts supplied by reference TRBV5-6 and TRBJ2-7, is DAGVTQSPTHLIKTRGQQVTLRCSPKSGHDTVSWYQQALGQGPQFIFQYYEEEERQRGNFPDRFSGHQFPNYSSELNVNALLLGDSALYLCASRPGQGHYEQYFGPGTRLTVT.

In nucleotides, the CDR3 is TGTGCCAGCTCACCAAGCAGGGAGAGGGCCTACGAGCAGTACTTC. It codes for CASSPSRERAYEQYF. This chain uses TRBV18 with TRBJ2-7, with D perhaps assigned TRBD1 or TRBD2 (5 bases each). Germline values: CDR1 KGHSH, CDR2 LQKENI. The CDR3 length is 15 residues. The ends were cut back, 2 bases at V and 2 bases at J, with 13 bases in the middle.

The chain links TRBV9 to TRBJ2-4; D may be TRBD1 or TRBD2 (5 bases each). V dropped 6 bases and J dropped 9 bases, with 16 bases sitting between them. The CDR3 has 13 amino acids. Germline-derived CDR1 and CDR2 are SGDLS and YYNGEE. DNA of the CDR3: TGTGCCAGCAACCACTGGGGGTCAGGCATTCAGTACTTC. It codes for CASNHWGSGIQYF.

This clonotype was observed many times. This sequence joins TRBV6-1 and TRBJ2-7; 11 nucleotides agree with TRBD2. Germline lookup yields CDR1 MNHNS and CDR2 SASEGT. This CDR3 is 15 amino acids long. The J segment lost 0 bases and the V segment lost 2 bases, leaving 0 bases of the junction unmatched. In DNA, the CDR3 is TGTGCCAGCAGTGAACTAGCGGGAGGCTCCTACGAGCAGTACTTC. Amino acids: CASSELAGGSYEQYF.

The V call is TRBV28, the J call TRBJ2-1; a possible D gene is TRBD1 (6 bases). This CDR3 comprises 13 residues. Germline CDR1 and CDR2: MDHEN and SYDVKM. V lost 3 bases and J lost 7, with 10 bases in between. In nucleotides, the CDR3 is TGTGCCAGCAGTTTTCAGGGGTGGAATGAGCAGTTCTTC. Protein sequence: CASSFQGWNEQFF.

V usage is TRBV4-3 and J usage is TRBJ2-7; D unresolved. Germline V CDR1 and CDR2: LGHNA, YSLEER. The CDR3 totals 15 residues. Trimming removed 0 bases at V and 3 bases at J, with 12 bases between. The chain's CDR3 is CASSQDRAEFYEQYF. DNA of the CDR3: TGCGCCAGCAGCCAAGATCGCGCGGAATTCTACGAGCAGTACTTC.